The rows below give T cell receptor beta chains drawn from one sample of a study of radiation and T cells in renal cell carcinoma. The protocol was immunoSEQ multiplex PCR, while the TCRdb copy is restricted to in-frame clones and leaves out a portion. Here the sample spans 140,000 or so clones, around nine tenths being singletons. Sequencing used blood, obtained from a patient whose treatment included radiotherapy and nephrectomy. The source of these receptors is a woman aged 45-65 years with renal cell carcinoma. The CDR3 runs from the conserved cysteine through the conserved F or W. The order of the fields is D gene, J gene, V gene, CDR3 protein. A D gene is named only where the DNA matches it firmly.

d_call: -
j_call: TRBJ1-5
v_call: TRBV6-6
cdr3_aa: CASSYYAQGNQPQHF

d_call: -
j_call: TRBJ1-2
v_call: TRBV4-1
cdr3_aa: CASSQGARGDGYTF

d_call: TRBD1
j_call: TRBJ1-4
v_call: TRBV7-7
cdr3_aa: CASSQQGTEKLFF

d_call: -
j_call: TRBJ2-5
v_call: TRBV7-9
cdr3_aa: CASSLVGGETQYF

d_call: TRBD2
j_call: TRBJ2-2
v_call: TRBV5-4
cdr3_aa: CASSLDGRDTGELFF

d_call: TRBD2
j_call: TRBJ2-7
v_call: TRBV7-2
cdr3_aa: CASRRTSGGDYEQYF

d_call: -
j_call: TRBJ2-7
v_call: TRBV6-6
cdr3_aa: CASSQTGTHGYEQYF

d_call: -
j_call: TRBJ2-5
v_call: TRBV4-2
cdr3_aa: CASSQEIGYHLRAQYF

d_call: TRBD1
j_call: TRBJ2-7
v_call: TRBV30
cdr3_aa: CAWSLEARGPYEQYF

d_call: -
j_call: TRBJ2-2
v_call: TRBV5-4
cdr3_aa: CASSLVGANTGELFF

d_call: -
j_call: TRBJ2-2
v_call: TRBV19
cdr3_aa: CASSIEGTFGELFF

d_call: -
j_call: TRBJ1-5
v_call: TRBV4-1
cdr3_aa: CASSQGGLSNQPQHF

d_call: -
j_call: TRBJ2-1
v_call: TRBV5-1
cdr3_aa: CASSREAYNEQFF

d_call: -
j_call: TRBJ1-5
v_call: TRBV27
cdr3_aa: CASSLGQGSNQPQHF

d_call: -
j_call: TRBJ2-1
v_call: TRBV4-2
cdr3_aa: CASSPNPGNEQFF

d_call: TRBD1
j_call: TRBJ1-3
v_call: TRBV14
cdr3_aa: CASSQDLFRGSGNTIYF

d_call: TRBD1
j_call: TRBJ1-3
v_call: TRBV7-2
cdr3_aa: CASRTGTGSGNTIYF

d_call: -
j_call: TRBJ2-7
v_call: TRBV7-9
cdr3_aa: CASSLIRYPYEQYF

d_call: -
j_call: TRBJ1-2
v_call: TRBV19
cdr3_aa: CASSIAGRFNYGYTF

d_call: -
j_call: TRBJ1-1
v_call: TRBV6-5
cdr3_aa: CASSYREGNTEAFF

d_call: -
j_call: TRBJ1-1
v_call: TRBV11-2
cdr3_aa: CASSPSGGRATEAFF

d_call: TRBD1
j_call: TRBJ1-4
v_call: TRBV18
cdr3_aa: CASSPLNLQGENEKLFF

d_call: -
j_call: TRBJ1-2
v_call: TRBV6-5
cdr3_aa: CASSQSGLAGYTF

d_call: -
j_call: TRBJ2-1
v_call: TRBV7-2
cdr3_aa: CASSIPSYNEQFF

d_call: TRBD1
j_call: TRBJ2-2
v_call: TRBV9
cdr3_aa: CASSPTGTNTGELFF

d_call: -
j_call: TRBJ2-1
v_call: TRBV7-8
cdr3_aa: CASRRIRDEQFF

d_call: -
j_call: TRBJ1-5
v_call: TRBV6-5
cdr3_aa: CATGRGYNQPQHF

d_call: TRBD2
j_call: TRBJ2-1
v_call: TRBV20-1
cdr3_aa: CSASGGVREFF

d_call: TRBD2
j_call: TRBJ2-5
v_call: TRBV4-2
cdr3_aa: CASSQDPASGGETQYF

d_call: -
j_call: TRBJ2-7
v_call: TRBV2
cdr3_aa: CASSEGAPISYEQYF

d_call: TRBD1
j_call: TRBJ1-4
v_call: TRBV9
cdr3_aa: CASSVDPRQGTNEKLFF

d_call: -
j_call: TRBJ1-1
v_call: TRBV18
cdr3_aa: CASSPQNTEAFF

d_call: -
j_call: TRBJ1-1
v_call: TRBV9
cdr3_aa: CASSVAGNTEAFF

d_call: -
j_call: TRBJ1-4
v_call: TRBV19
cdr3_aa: CASSLRDGEKLFF

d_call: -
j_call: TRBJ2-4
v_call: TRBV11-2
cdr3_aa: CASSFQGKNIQYF

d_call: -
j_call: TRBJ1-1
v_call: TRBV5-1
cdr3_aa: CASSLGPMNTGSEAFF

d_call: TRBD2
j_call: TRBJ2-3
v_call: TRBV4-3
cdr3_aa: CASSQETGGITDTQYF

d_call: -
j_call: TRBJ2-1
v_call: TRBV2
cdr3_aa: CASSDVGYEQFF

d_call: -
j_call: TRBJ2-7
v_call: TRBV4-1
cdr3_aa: CASSQVLGPSYEQYF

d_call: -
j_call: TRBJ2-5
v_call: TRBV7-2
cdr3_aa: CASSQPGAEETQYF

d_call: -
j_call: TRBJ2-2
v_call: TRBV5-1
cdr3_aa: CASSWTISAGELFF

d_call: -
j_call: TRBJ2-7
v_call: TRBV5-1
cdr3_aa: CASSSLGGSSYEQYF

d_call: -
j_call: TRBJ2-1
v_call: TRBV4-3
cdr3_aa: CASSQERVVNEQFF

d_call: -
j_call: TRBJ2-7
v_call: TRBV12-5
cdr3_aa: CASAIGLSYEQYF

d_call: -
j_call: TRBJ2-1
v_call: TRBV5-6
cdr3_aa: CASSLGLEYGGQFF

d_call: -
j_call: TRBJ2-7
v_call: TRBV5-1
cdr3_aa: CASSTAQNVYEQYF

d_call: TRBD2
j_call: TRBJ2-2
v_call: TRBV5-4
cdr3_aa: CAVRGASGSYTGELFF

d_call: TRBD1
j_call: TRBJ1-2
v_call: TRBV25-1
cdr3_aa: CASSGGGTGGYTF